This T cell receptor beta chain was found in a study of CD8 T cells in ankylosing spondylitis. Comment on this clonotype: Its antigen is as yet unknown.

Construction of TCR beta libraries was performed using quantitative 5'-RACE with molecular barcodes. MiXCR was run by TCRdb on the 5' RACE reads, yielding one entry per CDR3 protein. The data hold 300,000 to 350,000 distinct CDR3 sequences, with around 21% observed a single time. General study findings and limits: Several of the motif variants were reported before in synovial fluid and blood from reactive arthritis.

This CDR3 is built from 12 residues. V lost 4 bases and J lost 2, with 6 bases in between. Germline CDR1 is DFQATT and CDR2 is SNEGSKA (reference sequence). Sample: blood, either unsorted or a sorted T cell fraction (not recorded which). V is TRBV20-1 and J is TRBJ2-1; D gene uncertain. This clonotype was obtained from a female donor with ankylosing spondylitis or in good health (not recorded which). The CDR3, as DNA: TGCAGTGCTACCTGGACCTACAATGAGCAGTTCTTC. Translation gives CSATWTYNEQFF.